The 11 T cell receptor beta chains in this list originate from one sample, sequenced in a study of T cell responses to AZD1222 COVID-19 vaccine (dated by TCRdb to the early 2020s). The library was produced with the immunoSEQ multiplex PCR assay. As stored in TCRdb, this immuneACCESS dataset retains in-frame rearrangements with V and J assigned. A fraction of the clones does not appear; measured against another copy, unresolved V genes explain less than half of the discrepancy, and the remainder lacks a known reason. Recorded for this sample are about 260,000 clones; more than 85% of them occurred a single time. Together, the top ten hold around 0.5% of the sample. The time point label corresponds to: baseline before first vaccination. Sequences were derived from peripheral blood, sampled on day 0 of AZD1222 vaccination. The receptors were sampled from an adult in good health.

This chain connects TRBV2 to TRBJ2-7; D remains unclear. The CDR3 totals 11 residues. The germline V gene encodes CDR1 SNHLY and CDR2 FYNNEI. Trimming took 2 bases from V and 7 from J, leaving 6 bases between them. CDR3 nucleotide sequence: TGTGCCAGCAGTGAATACTGGGAGCAGTACTTC. Protein product: CASSEYWEQYF. The variable domain in full, with the rest retrieved from reference TRBV2 and TRBJ2-7, is EPEVTQTPSHQVTQMGQEVILRCVPISNHLYFYWYRQILGQKVEFLVSFYNNEISEKSEIFDDQFSVERPDGSNFTLKIRSTKLEDSAMYFCASSEYWEQYFGPGTRLTVT.

The chain couples TRBV28 to TRBJ1-1; 7 nucleotides match TRBD1. Germline CDR1 reads MDHEN; CDR2 reads SYDVKM. This CDR3 is built from 15 residues. Trimming removed 6 bases from V and 11 bases from J; junction bases left unmatched: 18. This CDR3 is CASSQRGRGFVRAFF. The CDR3, as DNA: TGTGCCAGCAGCCAAAGGGGGCGCGGGTTTGTCAGGGCTTTCTTT.

V is TRBV2 and J is TRBJ2-7; D tentatively reads TRBD1 or TRBD2 (5 bases each). V was pared by 5 bases and J by 2 bases, with 19 bases between. CDR1 and CDR2 (germline): SNHLY, FYNNEI. CDR3 length: 16 residues. Here the CDR3 DNA reads TGTGCCAGCAGTAGTTCCGGGACCGGCCTCCCCTACGAGCAGTACTTC. As protein: CASSSSGTGLPYEQYF. The variable domain in full, with the rest retrieved from reference TRBV2 and TRBJ2-7, is EPEVTQTPSHQVTQMGQEVILRCVPISNHLYFYWYRQILGQKVEFLVSFYNNEISEKSEIFDDQFSVERPDGSNFTLKIRSTKLEDSAMYFCASSSSGTGLPYEQYFGPGTRLTVT.

The rearrangement uses TRBV7-8 and TRBJ2-1; no reliable D call. CDR3 length: 15 residues. In germline, CDR1 is SGHVS, CDR2 FQNEAQ. Trimming cost V 1 base and J 4 bases, with 11 bases left between them. The CDR3 DNA reads TGTGCCAGCAGCTTAGACAGATCACCTTACAATGAGCAGTTCTTC. It encodes CASSLDRSPYNEQFF. The complete variable domain, with remaining parts taken from reference TRBV7-8 and TRBJ2-1, reads GAGVSQSPRYKVAKRGQDVALRCDPISGHVSLFWYQQALGQGPEFLTYFQNEAQLDKSGLPSDRFFAERPEGSVSTLKIQRTQQEDSAVYLCASSLDRSPYNEQFFGPGTRLTVL.

This rearrangement joins TRBV19 to TRBJ2-2; D gene unclear. V lost 3 bases and J lost 1, with 12 bases in between. This CDR3 is built from 16 residues. CDR1 is LNHDA and CDR2 is SQIVND in the germline V gene (reference sequence). The CDR3 DNA follows: TGTGCCAGTAGTATTTCCCCCCGGCGGAACACCGGGGAGCTGTTTTTT. This sequence encodes CASSISPRRNTGELFF.

The V call is TRBV29-1, the J call TRBJ1-2; no firm D call. The CDR3 covers 11 residues. Trimming removed 4 bases at V and 8 bases at J, with 11 bases between. CDR1 SQVTM and CDR2 ANQGSEA come from the germline V gene. In nucleotides, the CDR3 is TGCAGCGTTGTGAGAGCTGGGGGCTACACCTTC. It is translated as CSVVRAGGYTF. Looking up the rest from reference TRBV29-1 and TRBJ1-2 gives the full variable domain: SAVISQKPSRDICQRGTSLTIQCQVDSQVTMMFWYRQQPGQSLTLIATANQGSEATYESGFVIDKFPISRPNLTFSTLTVSNMSPEDSSIYLCSVVRAGGYTFGSGTRLTVV.

CDR3 loop: CASSRLGQGNEQYF. CDR3 coding DNA: TGTGCCAGCAGCCGGCTGGGACAGGGTAACGAGCAGTACTTC. The chain couples TRBV14 to TRBJ2-7; 9 bases are a match to TRBD1. The CDR3 totals 14 residues. Germline-derived CDR1 and CDR2 are SGHDN and FVKESK. V was clipped by 4 bases and J by 5 bases; unmatched bases: 6.

The chain joins TRBV2 to TRBJ1-5; maybe TRBD1 (6 bases). Trimming took 4 bases from V and 5 from J, leaving 12 bases between them. Germline CDR1 and CDR2: SNHLY and FYNNEI. The CDR3 has 14 amino acids. The CDR3 DNA reads as TGTGCCAGCAGTGGACAGGCCGGCGATCAGCCCCAGCATTTT. It specifies CASSGQAGDQPQHF.

The gene calls are TRBV18 and TRBJ2-7; TRBD1 aligns across 8 bases. The CDR3 extends over 16 amino acids. Trimming removed 5 bases from V and 1 base from J; junction bases left unmatched: 10. The germline CDR1 and CDR2 sequences are KGHSH and LQKENI. The DNA of the CDR3 is TGTGCCAGCTCATCTCCCGGACAGGGAACGTCCTACGAGCAGTACTTC. It translates to CASSSPGQGTSYEQYF.

The rearrangement joins TRBV7-8 to TRBJ1-5, with a tentative D call TRBD1 (6 bases). V lost 1 base and J lost 4, with 11 bases in between. The CDR3 has 15 residues. The germline gives CDR1 SGHVS, CDR2 FQNEAQ. CDR3 in DNA: TGTGCCAGCAGCTTAGAATGGGGGCGGAATCAGCCCCAGCATTTT. This gives the protein CASSLEWGRNQPQHF.

The chain uses TRBV10-3 and TRBJ2-4; no firm D call. Looked up from germline, CDR1 is ENHRY and CDR2 is SYGVKD. Trimming pared 3 bases from V and 1 base from J, leaving 10 bases between. The CDR3 has 15 residues. The CDR3 spells CAISDGVSAKNIQYF. The CDR3 nucleotides read TGTGCCATCAGTGACGGCGTGTCGGCCAAAAACATTCAGTACTTC.